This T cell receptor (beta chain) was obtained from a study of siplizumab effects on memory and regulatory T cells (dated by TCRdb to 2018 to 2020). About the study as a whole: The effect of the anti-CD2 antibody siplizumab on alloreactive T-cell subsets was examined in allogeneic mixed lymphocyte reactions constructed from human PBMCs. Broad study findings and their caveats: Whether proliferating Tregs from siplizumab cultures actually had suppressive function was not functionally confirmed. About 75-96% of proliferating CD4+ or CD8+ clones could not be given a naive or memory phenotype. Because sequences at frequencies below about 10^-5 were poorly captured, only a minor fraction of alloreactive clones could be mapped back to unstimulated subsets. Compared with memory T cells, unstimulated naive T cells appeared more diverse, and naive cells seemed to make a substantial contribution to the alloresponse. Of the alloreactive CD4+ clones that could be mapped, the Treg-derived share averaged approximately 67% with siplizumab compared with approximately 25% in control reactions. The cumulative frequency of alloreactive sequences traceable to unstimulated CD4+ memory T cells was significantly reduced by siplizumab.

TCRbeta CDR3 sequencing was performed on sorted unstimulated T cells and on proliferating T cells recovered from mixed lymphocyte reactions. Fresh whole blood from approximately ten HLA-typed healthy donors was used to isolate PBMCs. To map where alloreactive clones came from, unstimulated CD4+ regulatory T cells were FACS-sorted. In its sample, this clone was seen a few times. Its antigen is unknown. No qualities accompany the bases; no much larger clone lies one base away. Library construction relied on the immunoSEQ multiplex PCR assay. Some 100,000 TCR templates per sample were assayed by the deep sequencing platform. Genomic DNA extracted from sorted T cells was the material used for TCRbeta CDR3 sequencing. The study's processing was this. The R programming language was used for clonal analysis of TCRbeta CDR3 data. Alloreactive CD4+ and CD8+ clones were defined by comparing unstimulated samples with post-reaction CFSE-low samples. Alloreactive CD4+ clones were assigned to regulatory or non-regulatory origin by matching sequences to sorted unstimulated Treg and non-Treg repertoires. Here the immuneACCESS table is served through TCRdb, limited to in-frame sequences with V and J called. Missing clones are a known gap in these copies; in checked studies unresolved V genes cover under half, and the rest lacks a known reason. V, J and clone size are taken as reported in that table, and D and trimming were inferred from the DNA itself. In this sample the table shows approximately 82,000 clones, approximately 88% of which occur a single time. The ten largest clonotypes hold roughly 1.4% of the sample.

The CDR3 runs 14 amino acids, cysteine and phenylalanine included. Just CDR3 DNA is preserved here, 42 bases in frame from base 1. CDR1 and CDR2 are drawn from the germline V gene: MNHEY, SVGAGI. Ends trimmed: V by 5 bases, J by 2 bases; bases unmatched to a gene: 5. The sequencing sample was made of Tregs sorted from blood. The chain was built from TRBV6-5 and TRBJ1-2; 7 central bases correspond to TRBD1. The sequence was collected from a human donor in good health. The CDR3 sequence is CASSETGQNYGYTF. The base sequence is TGTGCCAGCAGTGAGACAGGGCAAAACTATGGCTACACCTTC.